The 18 T cell receptor beta chains below all came from one sample that was sequenced in a study of cytomegalovirus exposure and HLA in healthy donors. Primers included in the PCR were 60 Vbeta and 13 Jbeta primers. The repertoire was sequenced with immunoSEQ multiplex PCR; TCRdb's copy has only in-frame clones and lacks some. Here the sample spans fewer than 200,000 clones, approximately 81% being singletons. Source material: PBMCs. The receptors stem from a woman aged 18 to 35 in good health and CMV-seronegative.

The CDR3 is CASSEQILAPRGNEQFF. CDR3 bases: TGTGCCAGCAGCGAACAAATTCTAGCGCCTAGAGGCAATGAGCAGTTCTTC. The chain joins TRBV9 to TRBJ2-1, with D perhaps TRBD2 (6 bases). This CDR3 contains 17 residues. CDR1 is SGDLS, CDR2 YYNGEE, per germline. Trimming removed 3 bases at V and 6 bases at J, with 22 bases between.

The CDR3 sequence: CASSSMTGDYGYTF. CDR3 in DNA: TGTGCCAGCAGCTCAATGACAGGGGACTATGGCTACACCTTC. The chain has TRBV7-9 and TRBJ1-2, with TRBD1 matching over 8 bases. The V gene's germline CDR1 is SEHNR and CDR2 FQNEAQ (reference sequence). J gave up 3 bases and V 4 bases, and 4 bases lay outside the gene matches. This CDR3 is 14 amino acids long.

The chain employs TRBV5-4 and TRBJ2-1, with D possibly TRBD1 on 5 matching bases. The CDR3 extends over 16 amino acids. Germline V CDR1 and CDR2: SGHNT, YYREEE (reference sequence). Trimming pared 1 base from V and 8 bases from J, leaving 19 bases between. CDR3 amino acids: CASSLFPGRWGDEQFF. CDR3 coding DNA: TGTGCCAGCAGCTTGTTCCCCGGCCGCTGGGGCGATGAGCAGTTCTTC.

V is TRBV7-9 and J is TRBJ2-1; 7 bases agree with TRBD1. V gave up 4 bases and J gave up 9 bases; unmatched junction bases: 3. CDR1 is SEHNR, CDR2 FQNEAQ, per germline (reference sequence). The length of the CDR3 is 12 residues. CDR3 coding DNA: TGTGCCAGCAGCTACAGGGGAATTGAGCAGTTCTTC. It translates to CASSYRGIEQFF.

This chain links TRBV11-3 with TRBJ2-5, with 8 bases lining up with TRBD2. The CDR3 contains 15 residues. From germline, CDR1 is SGHNT and CDR2 YENEEA. The J segment lost 3 bases and the V segment lost 3 bases, leaving 6 bases of the junction unmatched. The CDR3 here is CASSFSGRQEETQYF. CDR3 in DNA: TGTGCCAGCAGCTTCAGCGGGAGACAGGAAGAGACCCAGTACTTC. The full variable domain, its missing parts supplied by reference TRBV11-3 and TRBJ2-5, is EAGVVQSPRYKIIEKKQPVAFWCNPISGHNTLYWYLQNLGQGPELLIRYENEEAVDDSQLPKDRFSAERLKGVDSTLKIQPAELGDSAVYLCASSFSGRQEETQYFGPGTRLLVL.

This sequence joins TRBV27 and TRBJ2-7, with TRBD1 matching 8 bases. This CDR3 is built from 21 residues. Germline CDR1 and CDR2: MNHEY and SMNVEV (reference sequence). With V trimmed by 7 bases and J by 4 bases, 30 bases remained unmatched. DNA for the CDR3: TGTGCCAGCACACGCGCGGACAGGGTATATTTTGTCCCCGAAGCAGAGTACGAGCAGTACTTC. Encoded protein: CASTRADRVYFVPEAEYEQYF.

In nucleotides, the CDR3 is TGTGCCAGCAGACCCGGGACTAGCGGGCAAGAGACCCAGTACTTC. Protein sequence: CASRPGTSGQETQYF. This rearrangement joins TRBV27 to TRBJ2-5; 12 positions match TRBD2. The V gene end was trimmed by 6 bases and the J gene end by 2 bases; junction bases not matched to a gene: 4. The CDR3 loop spans 15 amino acids. Germline-derived CDR1 and CDR2 are MNHEY and SMNVEV (reference sequence).

This rearrangement joins TRBV7-9 to TRBJ2-1; 7 bases fit TRBD2. This CDR3 region has 16 residues. Germline V gives CDR1 SEHNR, CDR2 FQNEAQ (reference sequence). V lost 2 bases, J lost 4 bases, and 8 bases stayed unmatched. The CDR3 sequence: CASSLPSGRAYNEQFF. Written as DNA, the CDR3 is TGTGCCAGCAGCTTACCGTCAGGGAGGGCTTACAATGAGCAGTTCTTC. Filled out from reference TRBV7-9 and TRBJ2-1, the complete variable domain reads DTGVSQNPRHKITKRGQNVTFRCDPISEHNRLYWYRQTLGQGPEFLTYFQNEAQLEKSRLLSDRFSAERPKGSFSTLEIQRTEQGDSAMYLCASSLPSGRAYNEQFFGPGTRLTVL.

The CDR3 DNA follows: TGTGCCACCAGCAGAGTGCGGGGCGGGGGTCCCCAAGAGACCCAGTACTTC. Translating it yields CATSRVRGGGPQETQYF. The gene calls are TRBV15 and TRBJ2-5, with 7 positions matching TRBD2. The length of the CDR3 is 17 residues. Trimming at V came to 1 base and at J to 1 base, leaving 9 bases not matched to a gene. Germline V gene data show CDR1 as LNHNV and CDR2 as YYDKDF (reference sequence).

This clone was observed a handful of times. This chain uses TRBV12-5 with TRBJ1-1; 7 nucleotides line up with TRBD1. The CDR3 is made up of 15 amino acids. Germline CDR1 LGHNT, CDR2 FRNRAP. The V segment lost 3 bases and the J segment 5 bases; nucleotides outside the gene matches: 9. In nucleotides, the CDR3 is TGTGCTAGTGGTTTAAGGGGGCTTCTTAGGACTGAAGCTTTCTTT. Its translation is CASGLRGLLRTEAFF.

V and J are TRBV6-4 and TRBJ2-2; TRBD2 matches 8 bases. V lost 6 bases to trimming and J lost 5 bases; unmatched junction nucleotides: 5. The CDR3 spans 14 residues. CDR1 is MRHNA, CDR2 SNTAGT, per germline. The DNA for the CDR3 is TGTGCCAGCAGAGTACTAGCGGAGACCGGGGAGCTGTTTTTT. Translated, it gives CASRVLAETGELFF.

This chain links TRBV4-3 with TRBJ2-7, with 8 bases lining up with TRBD1. Germline trimming cut 0 bases from V and 10 bases from J; bases unmatched to any gene: 8. The CDR3 is 14 amino acids. Germline V CDR1 and CDR2: LGHNA, YSLEER. CDR3 DNA: TGCGCCAGCAGCCAAGACAGGGGGCACGAAGAACAGTACTTC. This codes for CASSQDRGHEEQYF.

This rearrangement joins TRBV7-2 to TRBJ2-7; D possibly corresponds to TRBD2 (5 bases). V was pared by 5 bases and J by 3 bases, with 11 bases between. This CDR3 contains 13 residues. Germline CDR1 is SGHTA and CDR2 is FQGNSA. CDR3 DNA sequence: TGTGCCAGCAGCCCCCGGGGTGGCTACGAGCAGTACTTC. Amino acids: CASSPRGGYEQYF.

The chain carries TRBV29-1 and TRBJ2-5; D possibly corresponds to TRBD2 (5 bases). V lost 5 bases, J lost 4 bases, and 14 bases lay in between. The CDR3 covers 13 residues. CDR1 SQVTM and CDR2 ANQGSEA come from the germline V gene. In DNA form, the CDR3 reads TGCAGCGTTCGTGGAGGATCGGGAGAGACCCAGTACTTC. It codes for CSVRGGSGETQYF.

This clone was counted a few times. The chain has TRBV19 and TRBJ1-2, with TRBD1 as a possible D gene (6 bases). This CDR3 is 15 amino acids long. V shed 4 bases and J shed 3 bases, with 15 bases lying between them. Germline-derived CDR1 and CDR2 are LNHDA and SQIVND (reference sequence). The CDR3 DNA is TGTGCCAGTAGTAGCAGGGGTCTAGGGGACTATGGCTACACCTTC. Amino acids: CASSSRGLGDYGYTF.

This chain connects TRBV7-9 to TRBJ2-3, with a weak D call TRBD2 (6 bases). The CDR3 has 14 residues. CDR1 is SEHNR and CDR2 is FQNEAQ in the germline V gene (reference sequence). The V gene lost 5 bases and the J gene lost 2 bases, with 11 bases spanning the gap. This chain's CDR3 is CASSPGLYTDTQYF. CDR3 nucleotide sequence: TGTGCCAGCAGCCCGGGACTGTACACAGATACGCAGTATTTT. The full variable domain, with the rest looked up from reference TRBV7-9 and TRBJ2-3, is DTGVSQNPRHKITKRGQNVTFRCDPISEHNRLYWYRQTLGQGPEFLTYFQNEAQLEKSRLLSDRFSAERPKGSFSTLEIQRTEQGDSAMYLCASSPGLYTDTQYFGPGTRLTVL.

The chain combines TRBV5-5 with TRBJ2-7, with D uncertain. This CDR3 region has 13 residues. The germline V and J ends were trimmed by 0 bases and 0 bases, with 4 bases remaining between them. CDR1 SGHKS and CDR2 YYEKEE come from the germline V gene (reference sequence). The CDR3 DNA is TGTGCCAGCAGCTTGGACATCTCCTACGAGCAGTACTTC. Its translation is CASSLDISYEQYF.

The chain is built from TRBV7-9 and TRBJ2-5; perhaps TRBD1 as D (6 bases). The ends were cut back, 5 bases at V and 5 bases at J, with 12 bases in the middle. This CDR3 comprises 13 residues. Germline loops: CDR1 SEHNR, CDR2 FQNEAQ (reference sequence). The CDR3 spells CASSPGTTETQYF. DNA of the CDR3: TGTGCCAGCAGCCCAGGGACAACGGAGACCCAGTACTTC.